This T cell receptor (beta chain) was documented in a study of cytomegalovirus exposure and HLA in healthy donors. General study points: Certain indistinguishable V segments, among them TRBV6-2 and TRBV6-3, were excluded. In a later analysis, HLA-associated beta chains showed higher expansion and lower generation probabilities than comparable chains. Links to common viral pathogens appeared, in a later analysis, for several of the most significant clusters. A later look showed TCR association rates differing by HLA locus, highest for DRB1 and lowest for HLA-C.

In the PCR, 60 Vbeta and 13 Jbeta primers were used. Some clones are missing from TCRdb's copy, which holds only in-frame ones; the method was immunoSEQ multiplex PCR. The sample has some 130,000 clones, around 75% seen once. This CDR3 comprises 12 residues. The germline gives CDR1 MNHEY, CDR2 SMNVEV (reference sequence). V was pared by 8 bases and J by 4 bases, with 2 bases of the junction left unmatched. This clone was seen once. What it binds is unknown. The sequenced sample consisted of PBMCs. The V and J genes are TRBV27 and TRBJ2-3, with TRBD2 matching over 8 bases. This receptor was identified in a man aged 35 to 55 in good health and CMV-seronegative. The CDR3 loop reads CASQRGPDTQYF. The CDR3 coding sequence is TGTGCCAGCCAGCGGGGGCCAGATACGCAGTATTTT.